The entry below describes one T cell receptor beta chain. This entry is derived from a study of shared clonotypes between healthy human individuals. Original handling: Without quality scores, immunoSEQ junctional reads could not be filtered like full-length reads. Here immunoSEQ multiplex PCR was the method, and the copy in TCRdb shows in-frame clones only, minus some. The V and J calls and clone size are taken from that table; D and trimming were inferred from the DNA. The table records fewer than 400,000 clones, about 74% of them present only once. Sequenced input: memory CD4+ T cells sorted from blood. Subset meaning: CD45RA-negative fraction. The TCR originated in a man aged 25 to 45 in good health.

The CDR3 bases are TGTGCCAGCAGGGACTCCAGCGATACGCAGTATTTT. Translation gives CASRDSSDTQYF. The V call is TRBV2, the J call TRBJ2-3; weak D call: TRBD2 (5 bases). The ends were cut back, 6 bases at V and 6 bases at J, with 10 bases in the middle. CDR3 length: 12 amino acids. The germline gives CDR1 SNHLY, CDR2 FYNNEI.